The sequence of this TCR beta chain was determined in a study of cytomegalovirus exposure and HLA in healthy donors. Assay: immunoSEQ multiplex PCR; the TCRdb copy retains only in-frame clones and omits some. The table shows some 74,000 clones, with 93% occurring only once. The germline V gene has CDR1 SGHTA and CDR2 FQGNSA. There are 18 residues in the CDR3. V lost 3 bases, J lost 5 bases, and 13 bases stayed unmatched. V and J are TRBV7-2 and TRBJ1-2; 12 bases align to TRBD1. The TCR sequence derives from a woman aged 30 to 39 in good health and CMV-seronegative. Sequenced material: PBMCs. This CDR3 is CASSLQPGQGAKLYGYTF. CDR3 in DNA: TGTGCCAGCAGCTTGCAACCGGGACAGGGGGCAAAGTTGTATGGCTACACCTTC.